This T cell receptor (beta chain) originates from a study of identifying expanded T cells in peripheral blood. Data came from immunoSEQ multiplex PCR; TCRdb stores just in-frame clones and leaves some out. The sample lists under 150,000 clones, 75% to 90% seen once, with approximately 8% in the top ten. Study-wide points: Clone count variance between two-week samples rose with total template count. About 1.2 clones differed between technical replicates, versus approximately 16 and 19 over time.

As to this clone: Its antigen is as yet unknown.

Trimming left V 0 bases short and J 1 base short, with 16 bases between. The CDR3 runs to 17 residues. Per the germline V gene, CDR1 is SNHLY and CDR2 is FYNNEI. Collection occurred without any documented infections or immune events in donors. The receptor's source is a person aged 18-69 years in good health. The chain employs TRBV2 and TRBJ2-7; D might be TRBD1 or TRBD2, each matching 6 bases. The sequenced sample was blood. CDR3 sequence reads: CASSEAQGGRRSYEQYF. The CDR3 bases are TGTGCCAGCAGTGAAGCTCAAGGGGGGAGGAGGTCCTACGAGCAGTACTTC. The full variable domain, with the rest looked up from reference TRBV2 and TRBJ2-7, is EPEVTQTPSHQVTQMGQEVILRCVPISNHLYFYWYRQILGQKVEFLVSFYNNEISEKSEIFDDQFSVERPDGSNFTLKIRSTKLEDSAMYFCASSEAQGGRRSYEQYFGPGTRLTVT.